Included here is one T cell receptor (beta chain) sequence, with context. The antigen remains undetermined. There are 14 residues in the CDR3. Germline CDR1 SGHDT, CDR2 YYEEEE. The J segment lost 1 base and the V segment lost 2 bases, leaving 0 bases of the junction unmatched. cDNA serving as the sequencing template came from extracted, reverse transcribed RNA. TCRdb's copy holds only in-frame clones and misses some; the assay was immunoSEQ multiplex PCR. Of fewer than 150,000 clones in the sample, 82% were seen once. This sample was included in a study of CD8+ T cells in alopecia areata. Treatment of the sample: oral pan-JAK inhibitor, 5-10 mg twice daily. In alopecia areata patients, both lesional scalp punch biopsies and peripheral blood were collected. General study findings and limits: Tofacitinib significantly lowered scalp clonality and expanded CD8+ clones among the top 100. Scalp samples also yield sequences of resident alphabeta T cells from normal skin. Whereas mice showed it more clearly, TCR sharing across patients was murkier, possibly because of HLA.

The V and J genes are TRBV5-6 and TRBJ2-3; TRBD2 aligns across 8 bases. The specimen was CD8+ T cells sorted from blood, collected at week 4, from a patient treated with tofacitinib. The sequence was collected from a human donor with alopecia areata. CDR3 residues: CASSLLAGTDTQYF. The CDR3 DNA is TGTGCCAGCAGCTTACTAGCGGGCACAGATACGCAGTATTTT.